This T cell receptor beta chain was documented in a study of blood T cell repertoires in COVID-19. Study overall: Sites across the United States, Italy and Spain contributed samples from acute and convalescent COVID-19.

This clone was found once. Living in 24 US areas, the participants were between roughly 18 and 89 years of age. Allocation to cohorts depended on clinical history reported by the participants. People in the exposed group encountered a COVID-19 case within 2 weeks before entering the study. Libraries were prepared by immunoSEQ multiplex PCR; TCRdb keeps only in-frame clonotypes and omits some of them. The sample consists of 150,000 to 200,000 clones, roughly 84% of them appearing once. The CDR3 has 16 residues. The trim removed 7 bases at V and 0 bases at J, leaving 11 bases unmatched. Germline values: CDR1 MNHEY, CDR2 SMNVEV (reference sequence).

The chain recombines TRBV27 with TRBJ2-7; 8 bases are a match to TRBD1. The clonotype comes from a woman aged 25 to 39 who had been exposed to COVID-19. The sample comprised PBMCs or T cells enriched from blood (not recorded which). The CDR3 DNA reads TGTGCCAGCACCGGCCTAGAACAGGGGGGCTCCTACGAGCAGTACTTC. Protein: CASTGLEQGGSYEQYF.